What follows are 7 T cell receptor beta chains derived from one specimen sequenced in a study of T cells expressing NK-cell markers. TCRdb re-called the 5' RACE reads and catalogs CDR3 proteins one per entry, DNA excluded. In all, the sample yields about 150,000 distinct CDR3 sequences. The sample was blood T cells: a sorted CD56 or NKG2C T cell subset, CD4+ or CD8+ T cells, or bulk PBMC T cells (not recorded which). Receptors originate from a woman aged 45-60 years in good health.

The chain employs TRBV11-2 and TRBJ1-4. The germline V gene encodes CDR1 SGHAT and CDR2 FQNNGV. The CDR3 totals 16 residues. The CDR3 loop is CASSLVPGATNEKLFF.

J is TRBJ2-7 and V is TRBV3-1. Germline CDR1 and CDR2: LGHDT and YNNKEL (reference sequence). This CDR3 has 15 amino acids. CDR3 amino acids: CASSPRSILSHEQYF.

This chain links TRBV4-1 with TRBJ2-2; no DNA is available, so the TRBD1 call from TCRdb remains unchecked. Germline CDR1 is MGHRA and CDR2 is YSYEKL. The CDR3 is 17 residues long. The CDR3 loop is CASSPYGGQGDTGELFF.

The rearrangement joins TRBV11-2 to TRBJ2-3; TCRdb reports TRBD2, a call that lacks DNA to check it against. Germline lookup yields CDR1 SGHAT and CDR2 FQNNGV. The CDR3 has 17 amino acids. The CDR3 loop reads CASSLTASETSTDTQYF. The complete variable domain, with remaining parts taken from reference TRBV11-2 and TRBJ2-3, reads EAGVAQSPRYKIIEKRQSVAFWCNPISGHATLYWYQQILGQGPKLLIQFQNNGVVDDSQLPKDRFSAERLKGVDSTLKIQPAKLEDSAVYLCASSLTASETSTDTQYFGPGTRLTVL.

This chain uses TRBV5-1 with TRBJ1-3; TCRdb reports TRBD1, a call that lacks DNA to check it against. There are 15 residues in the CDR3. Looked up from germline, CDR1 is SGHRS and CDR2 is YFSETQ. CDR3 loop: CASSLFSGTGFTIYF. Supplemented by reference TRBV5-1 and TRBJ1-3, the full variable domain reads KAGVTQTPRYLIKTRGQQVTLSCSPISGHRSVSWYQQTPGQGLQFLFEYFSETQRNKGNFPGRFSGRQFSNSRSEMNVSTLELGDSALYLCASSLFSGTGFTIYFGEGSWLTVV.

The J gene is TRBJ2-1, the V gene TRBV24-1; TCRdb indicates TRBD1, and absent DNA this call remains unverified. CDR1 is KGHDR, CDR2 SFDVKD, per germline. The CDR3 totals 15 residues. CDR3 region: CATSDFRTAVNEQFF.

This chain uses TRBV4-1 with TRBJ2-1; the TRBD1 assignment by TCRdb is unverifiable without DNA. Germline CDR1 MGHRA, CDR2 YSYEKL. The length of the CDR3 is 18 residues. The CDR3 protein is CASSQGPTGLNTYNEQFF.